These 17 T cell receptor beta chains were sequenced from one sample in a study of shared clonotypes between healthy human individuals. Assay: immunoSEQ multiplex PCR; the TCRdb copy retains only in-frame clones and omits some. The sample yields approximately 2,000,000 clones, around 90% seen once. The sequencing input was naive CD4+ T cells from PBMCs. Subset reported: CD45RA+ positively selected. These TCRs come from a man aged 18 to 35 in good health. Some clones in this sample may be carry-over from other donors' samples.

The chain couples TRBV30 to TRBJ2-1, with 10 nucleotides matching TRBD2. The CDR3 is 14 residues long. Germline V gene data show CDR1 as GTSNPN and CDR2 as SVGIG (reference sequence). Unmatched junction bases numbered 8, after V lost 3 bases and J lost 9 bases. The CDR3 here is CAWRRAGGVGEQFF. Written as DNA, the CDR3 is TGTGCCTGGAGGAGAGCGGGGGGGGTTGGTGAGCAGTTCTTC.

This clone was picked up one time. As DNA, the CDR3 is TGTGCCAGCAGTGAAGCTAAAAGTGCGGGCACAGATACGCAGTATTTT. Translation gives CASSEAKSAGTDTQYF. This chain joins TRBV6-1 and TRBJ2-3; D gene unclear. Trimming shortened V by 0 bases and J by 1 base, and 11 bases separated the two germline ends. Per germline, CDR1 MNHNS and CDR2 SASEGT. This CDR3 is 16 amino acids long.

The V and J genes are TRBV29-1 and TRBJ2-3, with no clear D. Trimming left V 3 bases short and J 6 bases short, with 13 bases between. Germline V gene lookup returns CDR1 SQVTM and CDR2 ANQGSEA. The CDR3 is 13 amino acids. As DNA, the CDR3 is TGCAGCGTTGATCGGGCCCTCGGGGATACGCAGTATTTT. Amino acid sequence: CSVDRALGDTQYF.

The gene calls are TRBV2 and TRBJ2-7, with D unclear. Germline CDR1 SNHLY, CDR2 FYNNEI. Trimming took off 11 bases at V and 0 bases at J, with 11 bases between the two ends. The CDR3 totals 12 residues. The CDR3 region has the DNA TGTGCCTTCCGCACCGACTCCTACGAGCAGTACTTC. Residues: CAFRTDSYEQYF.

J is TRBJ2-7 and V is TRBV9; the D is unclear. This CDR3 spans 13 amino acids. The V end lost 0 bases, the J end lost 3 bases, and 7 bases lay between the germline ends. The V gene's germline CDR1 is SGDLS and CDR2 YYNGEE. Written as DNA, the CDR3 is TGTGCCAGCAGCGTAGCTATGAACTACGAGCAGTACTTC. This sequence encodes CASSVAMNYEQYF.

The gene calls are TRBV7-9 and TRBJ1-2; D gene ambiguous. Germline V CDR1 and CDR2: SEHNR, FQNEAQ (reference sequence). There are 12 residues in the CDR3. Trimming left V 5 bases short and J 7 bases short, with 11 bases between. The CDR3 DNA is TGTGCCAGCAGCCCTACGGATAGTGGCTACACCTTC. Its protein product is CASSPTDSGYTF.

The chain links TRBV5-1 to TRBJ2-5; a possible D gene is TRBD1 (5 bases). The germline V gene encodes CDR1 SGHRS and CDR2 YFSETQ. The CDR3 consists of 14 residues. Trimming removed 1 base from V and 3 bases from J, with 10 bases in between. The DNA for the CDR3 is TGCGCCAGCAGCTTGTTCTTAGGGGAAGAGACCCAGTACTTC. This gives the protein CASSLFLGEETQYF.

The chain is built from TRBV5-1 and TRBJ2-1; 14 bases fit TRBD2. V was clipped by 4 bases and J by 4 bases; unmatched bases: 16. The CDR3 length is 20 residues. In germline, CDR1 is SGHRS, CDR2 YFSETQ. CDR3 loop: CASSNETSPGLAGEYNEQFF. The CDR3 DNA sequence: TGCGCCAGCAGCAACGAAACGTCACCGGGACTAGCGGGAGAGTACAATGAGCAGTTCTTC.

V gene TRBV20-1 combines with J gene TRBJ2-7; D remains unclear. The CDR3 length is 11 residues. Germline V gives CDR1 DFQATT, CDR2 SNEGSKA (reference sequence). The DNA for the CDR3 is TGCAGGGACCTTAGAGGTCGCGAGCAGTACTTC. Its protein is CRDLRGREQYF.

The CDR3, as DNA: TGTGCCAGCAGCTTAGTCGGGGGGCATGGCACTGAAGCTTTCTTT. This encodes CASSLVGGHGTEAFF. The rearrangement joins TRBV7-9 to TRBJ1-1; D is perhaps TRBD1 (6 bases). V was pared by 1 base and J by 4 bases, with 13 bases between. This CDR3 is built from 15 residues. CDR1 and CDR2 (germline): SEHNR, FQNEAQ (reference sequence). The full variable domain, its missing parts supplied by reference TRBV7-9 and TRBJ1-1, is DTGVSQNPRHKITKRGQNVTFRCDPISEHNRLYWYRQTLGQGPEFLTYFQNEAQLEKSRLLSDRFSAERPKGSFSTLEIQRTEQGDSAMYLCASSLVGGHGTEAFFGQGTRLTVV.

The chain couples TRBV5-4 to TRBJ2-1; 8 bases fit TRBD1. V shed 2 bases and J 3 bases; nucleotides not matched to a gene: 4. CDR1 is SGHNT, CDR2 YYREEE, per germline (reference sequence). There are 15 residues in the CDR3. The chain's CDR3 is CASSFDRGGYNEQFF. CDR3 nucleotides: TGTGCCAGCAGCTTTGACAGGGGTGGCTACAATGAGCAGTTCTTC.

The chain couples TRBV9 to TRBJ2-3; D call uncertain. Per the germline V gene, CDR1 is SGDLS and CDR2 is YYNGEE. Trimming removed 3 bases from V and 5 bases from J, with 19 bases in between. The CDR3 is made up of 16 amino acids. The CDR3 DNA sequence: TGTGCCAGCAGCGGAGCCTCCAATTTAGGCGGAGATACGCAGTATTTT. It translates to CASSGASNLGGDTQYF.

The J gene is TRBJ2-7, the V gene TRBV9; D is perhaps TRBD2 (7 bases). The germline gives CDR1 SGDLS, CDR2 YYNGEE. The V and J ends lost 5 bases and 7 bases respectively, with 22 bases between them. The CDR3 covers 15 residues. The CDR3 region has the DNA TGTGCCAGCAGACAACTCAGGGGAGGGCCGCGGGAGCAGTACTTC. Translated: CASRQLRGGPREQYF.

The genes are TRBV7-2 and TRBJ2-7; D is perhaps TRBD1 or TRBD2 (5 bases each). The ends were cut back, 5 bases at V and 5 bases at J, with 22 bases in the middle. The CDR3 extends over 16 amino acids. CDR1 is SGHTA, CDR2 FQGNSA, per germline. The CDR3 loop reads CASSKEGWNPANEQYF. CDR3 coding DNA: TGTGCCAGCAGCAAAGAGGGGTGGAACCCCGCCAACGAGCAGTACTTC. Filled out from reference TRBV7-2 and TRBJ2-7, the complete variable domain reads GAGVSQSPSNKVTEKGKDVELRCDPISGHTALYWYRQSLGQGLEFLIYFQGNSAPDKSGLPSDRFSAERTGGSVSTLTIQRTQQEDSAVYLCASSKEGWNPANEQYFGPGTRLTVT.

This clone showed up just once. The chain recombines TRBV28 with TRBJ1-3; TRBD1 matches 7 bases. Germline CDR1 and CDR2: MDHEN and SYDVKM. Trimming took 5 bases from V and 4 from J; bases not matched to a gene: 8. This CDR3 has 15 residues. The DNA of the CDR3 is TGTGCCAGCAGTCCCCGCCGACAGGGAGGAAACACCATATATTTT. Its translation: CASSPRRQGGNTIYF. The full variable domain, its missing parts supplied by reference TRBV28 and TRBJ1-3, is DVKVTQSSRYLVKRTGEKVFLECVQDMDHENMFWYRQDPGLGLRLIYFSYDVKMKEKGDIPEGYSVSREKKERFSLILESASTNQTSMYLCASSPRRQGGNTIYFGEGSWLTVV.

The gene calls are TRBV7-3 and TRBJ2-5; D is perhaps TRBD1 (5 bases). Germline assignment: CDR1 SGHTA and CDR2 FQGTGA. V was shortened by 4 bases and J by 1 base, with 10 bases between the two germline ends. This CDR3 spans 14 amino acids. For the CDR3, the DNA is TGTGCCAGCAGCTCGGACATACTCCAAGAGACCCAGTACTTC. Translation: CASSSDILQETQYF.

The CDR3 DNA follows: TGTGCCAGTAGTCCTAGGACAGGGCGGACCACTGAAGCTTTCTTT. This gives the protein CASSPRTGRTTEAFF. V and J are TRBV19 and TRBJ1-1; 8 bases line up with TRBD1. There are 15 residues in the CDR3. Per the germline V gene, CDR1 is LNHDA and CDR2 is SQIVND (reference sequence). V was pared by 5 bases and J by 4 bases, with 9 bases of the junction left unmatched.